The next 20 T cell receptor beta chains were all read from a single sample in a study of post-analysis software for immune sequencing data. Study-wide points: TRBV segments more frequent in patients than in controls numbered five and included TRBV5-6, TRBV5-1 and TRBV20-1.

Antigen specificity for these receptors is unknown. Sequencing libraries made from TCR beta cDNA carried unique molecular identifiers. In TCRdb, the PCR reads were re-called with MiXCR into one record per CDR3 protein. The sample holds about 430,000 distinct CDR3 sequences, 39% seen once. Sequencing used blood. All receptors derive from a girl aged 2 to 9 with multiple sclerosis.

The chain has TRBV6-6 and TRBJ2-5, with D perhaps matching TRBD1 or TRBD2 (5 bases each). This CDR3 is built from 16 residues. The germline CDR1 and CDR2 sequences are MNHNY and SVGAGI (reference sequence). V lost 6 bases and J lost 2, with 19 bases in between. CDR3 amino acids: CASSPGPYSKQETQYF. The DNA of the CDR3 is TGTGCCAGCAGCCCGGGGCCCTATTCTAAACAAGAGACCCAGTACTTC.

This clonotype was counted ten times or more. This rearrangement joins TRBV29-1 to TRBJ2-5; D gene unclear. The CDR3 runs to 14 residues. The germline gives CDR1 SQVTM, CDR2 ANQGSEA. V gave up 3 bases and J gave up 5 bases, with 16 bases separating them. Here the CDR3 reads CSVDPRSGRETQYF. The DNA for the CDR3 is TGCAGCGTTGACCCCAGGTCGGGTAGGGAGACCCAGTACTTC.

The genes are TRBV20-1 and TRBJ1-2, with a possible D match to TRBD1 (5 bases). Trimming took off 3 bases at V and 5 bases at J, with 13 bases between the two ends. The CDR3 has 13 residues. Per the germline V gene, CDR1 is DFQATT and CDR2 is SNEGSKA (reference sequence). CDR3: CSASRSRAYGYTF. Here the CDR3 DNA reads TGCAGTGCTAGTAGAAGCAGGGCTTATGGCTACACCTTC.

The sample holds one count of this clonotype. The rearrangement links TRBV27 to TRBJ2-7; 11 bases align to TRBD2. Germline CDR1 reads MNHEY; CDR2 reads SMNVEV (reference sequence). The CDR3 runs to 15 residues. With 3 bases clipped from V and 2 bases from J, the junction kept 3 bases outside the gene matches. The CDR3 loop is CASSFLTSGTYEQYF. CDR3 DNA: TGTGCCAGCAGTTTCCTGACTAGCGGGACCTACGAGCAGTACTTC.

This clonotype was detected only a few times. This chain connects TRBV3-1 to TRBJ1-5; TRBD1 matches at 8 bases. Trimming took 4 bases from V and 1 from J; bases not matched to a gene: 18. Germline V gives CDR1 LGHDT, CDR2 YNNKEL (reference sequence). The CDR3 is made up of 20 amino acids. In nucleotides, the CDR3 is TGTGCCAGCAGCCCAGGCGACAGGGGAAGTTGGGGTCTGAGCAATCAGCCCCAGCATTTT. This codes for CASSPGDRGSWGLSNQPQHF.

Only a few counts were recorded for this clonotype. V gene TRBV7-2 combines with J gene TRBJ1-2; TRBD1 matches at 10 bases. V shed 5 bases, J shed 8 bases, and the junction held 8 bases outside the gene matches. CDR3 length: 14 amino acids. Germline CDR1 SGHTA, CDR2 FQGNSA. CDR3 in amino acids: CASSQGQGRSGYTF. The CDR3 nucleotides are TGTGCCAGCAGCCAGGGACAGGGGAGGAGCGGCTACACCTTC.

The rearrangement uses TRBV20-1 and TRBJ1-2; TRBD1 is a possible D gene (5 bases). Germline V lookup: CDR1 DFQATT, CDR2 SNEGSKA (reference sequence). The CDR3 spans 14 residues. Trimming removed 1 base at V and 4 bases at J, with 13 bases between. CDR3 in amino acids: CSARAGRAAYGYTF. The CDR3 DNA follows: TGCAGTGCTAGAGCGGGACGGGCGGCCTATGGCTACACCTTC.

In DNA, the CDR3 is TGCGCCAGCAGCTCAACCGGGACGCGAGCCTACGAGCAGTACTTC. It specifies CASSSTGTRAYEQYF. The chain couples TRBV5-1 to TRBJ2-7, with D perhaps being TRBD1 or TRBD2 (5 bases each). CDR3 size: 15 residues. CDR1 is SGHRS and CDR2 is YFSETQ in the germline V gene. Trimming removed 3 bases from V and 2 bases from J, with 15 bases in between.

This clonotype was detected only a few times. The chain couples TRBV28 to TRBJ2-5; 7 bases are a match to TRBD2. Germline CDR1 and CDR2: MDHEN and SYDVKM. V dropped 6 bases and J dropped 4; count of bases not matched to a gene: 5. The CDR3 sequence is 13 residues long. The CDR3 DNA sequence: TGTGCCAGCAGCGGGGAGGGGAGAGAGACCCAGTACTTC. Protein sequence: CASSGEGRETQYF.

The rearrangement links TRBV5-1 to TRBJ2-7; no definite D call. Looked up from germline, CDR1 is SGHRS and CDR2 is YFSETQ. The CDR3 spans 12 residues. Between the trimmed V and J ends, which lost 0 bases and 6 bases, there was a span of 7 bases. This CDR3 reads CASSLDGVEQYV. The CDR3 DNA reads TGCGCCAGCAGCTTGGATGGCGTCGAGCAGTACGTC.

The chain has TRBV6-2 or TRBV6-3 and TRBJ2-1, with D perhaps matching TRBD2 (6 bases). Between the trimmed V and J ends, which lost 7 bases and 7 bases, there was a span of 17 bases. From germline, CDR1 is MNHEY and CDR2 SVGEGT. This CDR3 has 14 residues. For the CDR3, the DNA is TGTGCCAGCAACTTCGGGGGTCCGGGGAATGAGCAGTTCTTC. Residues: CASNFGGPGNEQFF.

The chain combines TRBV5-1 with TRBJ2-5; D uncertain. V lost 2 bases and J lost 5, with 7 bases in between. This CDR3 is built from 12 residues. Germline-derived CDR1 and CDR2 are SGHRS and YFSETQ. The CDR3 reads CASSLTSETQYF. The CDR3 bases are TGCGCCAGCAGCTTAACCTCGGAGACCCAGTACTTC.

V is TRBV20-1 and J is TRBJ1-2; 7 bases are shared with TRBD1. The junction had 2 bases not matched to a gene; V was cut back by 1 base and J by 0 bases. CDR1 is DFQATT and CDR2 is SNEGSKA in the germline V gene (reference sequence). The CDR3 length is 14 residues. Here the CDR3 reads CSARADRANYGYTF. CDR3 in DNA: TGCAGTGCTAGAGCTGACAGGGCTAACTATGGCTACACCTTC.

V and J are TRBV6-6 and TRBJ2-7; D is possibly TRBD1 (6 bases). This CDR3 contains 13 residues. CDR1 is MNHNY, CDR2 SVGAGI, per germline (reference sequence). V was trimmed by 5 bases and J by 2 bases, leaving 10 bases between them. The CDR3, as DNA: TGTGCCAGCAGTATGGACAGTACCTACGAGCAGTACTTC. Its protein product is CASSMDSTYEQYF.

This clonotype was observed a few times. The chain employs TRBV7-6 and TRBJ2-1; TRBD1 matches 8 bases. CDR1 and CDR2 (germline): SGHVS, FNYEAQ. This CDR3 has 17 amino acids. Germline trimming cut 3 bases from V and 4 bases from J; bases unmatched to any gene: 11. CDR3 nucleotides: TGTGCCAGCAGCTTCCTCGGGACAGGCTGGGGTTACAATGAGCAGTTCTTC. Protein: CASSFLGTGWGYNEQFF.

This clonotype was counted only a few times. CDR3 sequence (DNA): TGTGCCACCAGCAGAGATCGACCGGGAGTGGTTGGCAATGAGCAGTTCTTC. Amino acid sequence: CATSRDRPGVVGNEQFF. The chain has TRBV15 and TRBJ2-1, with D possibly TRBD2 on 6 matching bases. The germline CDR1 and CDR2 sequences are LNHNV and YYDKDF (reference sequence). V was pared by 0 bases and J by 6 bases, with 18 bases between. The CDR3 covers 17 residues.

This clonotype came up a few times. V and J are TRBV12-3 or TRBV12-4 and TRBJ2-3; D might be TRBD1 or TRBD2, each matching 5 bases. The V gene lost 7 bases and the J gene lost 2 bases, with 19 bases spanning the gap. The CDR3 loop spans 16 amino acids. The CDR3 sequence: CASTLAGGRYTDTQYF. The CDR3 nucleotides are TGTGCCAGCACCCTGGCTGGGGGACGGTACACAGATACGCAGTATTTT.

This clonotype has a handful of counts. The chain is built from TRBV6-6 and TRBJ2-1, with 9 bases fitting TRBD1. In germline, CDR1 is MNHNY, CDR2 SVGAGI (reference sequence). The V segment lost 2 bases and the J segment 12 bases; nucleotides outside the gene matches: 8. The CDR3 runs to 14 residues. The CDR3 reads CASSYRDRVGLQFF. For the CDR3, the DNA is TGTGCCAGCAGTTACCGGGACAGGGTAGGCTTGCAGTTCTTC.

The chain combines TRBV4-3 with TRBJ1-4; TRBD1 might be the D (6 bases). CDR3 length: 15 residues. The V and J ends lost 0 bases and 4 bases respectively, with 9 bases between them. Germline V CDR1 and CDR2: LGHNA, YSLEER. The CDR3, as DNA: TGCGCCAGCAGCCAAGATGGACAGAATAATGAAAAACTGTTTTTT. Its translation is CASSQDGQNNEKLFF.

This clonotype was seen a few times. The chain is built from TRBV7-2 and TRBJ2-1, with a tentative D call TRBD2 (7 bases). V was clipped by 2 bases and J by 5 bases, with 16 bases between them. Germline values: CDR1 SGHTA, CDR2 FQGNSA. CDR3 length equals 16 residues. The CDR3 DNA is TGTGCCAGCAGCTTAATACTAGTGGGGGGGCACAATGAGCAGTTCTTC. Translation: CASSLILVGGHNEQFF.